This T cell receptor beta chain was captured by sequencing in a study of T cell responses to AZD1222 COVID-19 vaccine. The wider study: Some second doses came at about 4 weeks and others at about 12 weeks; these were pooled.

For this clone: The antigen is undetermined.

Overall study findings and caveats: Only a handful of AZD1222 recipients, six or seven in all, had baseline seropositivity. Vaccine-related CD4 TCRs covered spike, predominating at 160-218 and 743-854.

This CDR3 comprises 10 residues. Trimming stripped 1 base from V and 10 bases from J, with 2 bases between. Sequencing was performed with immunoSEQ multiplex PCR; in TCRdb, only in-frame clones are kept and a portion is missing. The sample shows about 100,000 clones, approximately 86% of them seen only once. The chain recombines TRBV12-3 or TRBV12-4 with TRBJ2-1, with unresolved D. The sequence was obtained from an adult in good health. The sequencing here drew on peripheral blood, taken on day 0 of AZD1222 vaccination. CDR3: CASSLGEQFF. The DNA for the CDR3 is TGTGCCAGCAGTTTAGGCGAGCAGTTCTTC.